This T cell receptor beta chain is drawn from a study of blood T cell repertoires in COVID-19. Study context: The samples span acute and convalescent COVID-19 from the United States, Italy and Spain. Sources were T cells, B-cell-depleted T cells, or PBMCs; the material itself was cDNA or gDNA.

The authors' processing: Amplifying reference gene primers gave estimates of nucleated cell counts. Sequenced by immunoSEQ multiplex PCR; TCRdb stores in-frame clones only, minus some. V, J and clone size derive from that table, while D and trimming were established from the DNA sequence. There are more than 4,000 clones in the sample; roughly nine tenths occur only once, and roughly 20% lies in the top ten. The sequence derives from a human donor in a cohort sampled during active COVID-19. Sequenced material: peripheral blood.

The CDR3 loop reads CASRSATSGDTQYF. The CDR3 nucleotides read TGCGCCAGCAGGTCCGCGACTAGCGGAGATACGCAGTATTTT. This rearrangement joins TRBV5-1 to TRBJ2-3; TRBD2 agrees at 9 bases. CDR3 length equals 14 residues. The ends lost 5 bases at V and 5 bases at J; junction bases unmatched: 6. The V gene's germline CDR1 is SGHRS and CDR2 YFSETQ.